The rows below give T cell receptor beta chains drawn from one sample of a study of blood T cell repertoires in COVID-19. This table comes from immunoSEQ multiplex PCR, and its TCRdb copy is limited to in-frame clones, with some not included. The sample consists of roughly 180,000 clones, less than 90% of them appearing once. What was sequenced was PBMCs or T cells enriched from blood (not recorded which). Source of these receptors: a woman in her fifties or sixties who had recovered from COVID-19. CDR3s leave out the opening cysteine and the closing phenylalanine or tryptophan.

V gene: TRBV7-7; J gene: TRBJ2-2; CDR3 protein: ASSFRQGPTGELF
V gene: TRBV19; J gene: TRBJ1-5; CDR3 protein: ASSEGNNQPQH
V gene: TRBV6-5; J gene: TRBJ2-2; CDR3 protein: ASRRGRVNTGELF
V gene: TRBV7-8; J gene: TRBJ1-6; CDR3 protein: ASGGVNSPLH
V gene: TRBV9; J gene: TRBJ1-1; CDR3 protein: ASSVHTFVRGMNTEAF
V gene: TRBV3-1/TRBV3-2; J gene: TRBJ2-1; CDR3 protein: ASSRSTGSSYNEQF
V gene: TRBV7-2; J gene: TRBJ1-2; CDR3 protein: ASSLDRPDGYT
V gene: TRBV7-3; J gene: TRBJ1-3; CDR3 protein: ASSPLLGNTIY
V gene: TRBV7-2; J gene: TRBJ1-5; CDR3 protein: ASSLGQPTTNQPQH
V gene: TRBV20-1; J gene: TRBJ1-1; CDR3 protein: SASDPAGKNTEAF
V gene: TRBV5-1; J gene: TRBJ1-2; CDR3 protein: ASSPDPGRDGYGYT
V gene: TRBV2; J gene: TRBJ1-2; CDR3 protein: ASSELDRDYGYT
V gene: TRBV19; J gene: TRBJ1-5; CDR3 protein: ASSYAGNRGQPQH
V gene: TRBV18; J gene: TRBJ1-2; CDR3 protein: ASSPREATRGYT
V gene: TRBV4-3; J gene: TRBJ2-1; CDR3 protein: ASSLVPLYGSRNEQF
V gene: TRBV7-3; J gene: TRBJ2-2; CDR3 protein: ASSLTQGRPNTGELF
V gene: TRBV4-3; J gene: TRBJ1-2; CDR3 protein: ASSQEWEGNYGYT
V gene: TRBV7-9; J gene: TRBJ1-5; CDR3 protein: ASSPQGGQPQH
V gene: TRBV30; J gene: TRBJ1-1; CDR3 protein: AWSRYRVRGSPNGNTEAF
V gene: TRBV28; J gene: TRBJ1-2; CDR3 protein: ASSSPGQGAQGYT
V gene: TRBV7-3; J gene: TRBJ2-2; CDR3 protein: ASSLGQINTGELF
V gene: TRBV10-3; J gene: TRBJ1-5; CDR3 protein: ATMMTVGRNQPQH
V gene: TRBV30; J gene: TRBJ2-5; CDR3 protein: AWSRTGGDGTQY
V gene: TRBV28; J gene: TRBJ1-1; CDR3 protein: ASSTAGTEAF
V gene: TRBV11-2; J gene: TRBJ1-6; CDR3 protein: ASSLDARRPLH
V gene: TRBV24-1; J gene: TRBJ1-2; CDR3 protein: ATSDLQGRNYGYT
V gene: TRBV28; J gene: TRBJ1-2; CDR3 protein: ASSLGQGIDNYGYT
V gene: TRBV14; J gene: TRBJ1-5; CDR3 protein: ASSQGYGGAQH
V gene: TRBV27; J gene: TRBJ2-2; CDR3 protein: ASLSLAANTGELF
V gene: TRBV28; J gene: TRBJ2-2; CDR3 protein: ASKGRTDANTGELF
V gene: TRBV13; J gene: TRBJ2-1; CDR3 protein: ASSSRDEQF
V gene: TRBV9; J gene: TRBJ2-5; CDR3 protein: ASSEGAGKETQY
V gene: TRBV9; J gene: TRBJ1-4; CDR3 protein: ASSVSTSFNEKLF
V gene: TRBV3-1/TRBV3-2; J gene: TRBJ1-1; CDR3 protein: ASTPRIQGRKAEAF
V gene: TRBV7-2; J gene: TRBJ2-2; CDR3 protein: ASSLGGPGTGELF